This T cell receptor (beta chain) was found in a study of shared clonotypes between healthy human individuals. Germline lookup yields CDR1 SGHRS and CDR2 YFSETQ. J gave up 3 bases and V 5 bases, and 4 bases lay outside the gene matches. The CDR3 contains 14 residues. Sequencing used immunoSEQ multiplex PCR; TCRdb keeps in-frame clones, though not all of them. The sample shows some 1,100,000 clones, about 84% of them seen only once. The chain uses TRBV5-1 and TRBJ2-3; TRBD2 agrees at 9 bases. The sequence was obtained from a man between 18 and 35 years old in good health. Some clones in this sample may be carry-over from other donors' samples. Sequenced: memory CD4+ T cells from PBMCs. Subset of the sample: CD45RA-negative fraction. In DNA, the CDR3 is TGCGCCAGCAGTGGACTAGCGATAACAGATACGCAGTATTTT. It encodes CASSGLAITDTQYF.